This T cell receptor beta chain stems from a study of graft-versus-host responses after intestinal transplantation. Study as a whole: Tacrolimus plus steroids were given to all recipients for approximately 3 years, preceded by anti-thymocyte globulin induction.

Sequencing used immunoSEQ multiplex PCR; TCRdb keeps in-frame clones, though not all of them. This repertoire shows 15,000 to 20,000 clones, around nine tenths found once; its top ten account for roughly 1.9%. The V gene's germline CDR1 is ENHRY and CDR2 SYGVKD. V lost 6 bases and J 2 bases, leaving 13 bases between the germline ends. There are 14 residues in the CDR3. Concerning this clone: What it binds is unknown.

Study results and limitations: Association was observed between peak circulating GvH clone levels and early post-transplant HvG declines. The recipient marrow held GvH clones, and some of them showed up first in ileum or blood.

Sequencing was performed on PBMCs, taken 350 to 400 days after transplant. The sequence derives from a human patient who received an intestinal transplant, so some T cells may come from the graft donor. The chain recombines TRBV10-3 with TRBJ2-5; a possible D gene is TRBD2 (6 bases). The DNA for the CDR3 is TGTGCCATCAGGGCTCGGGGGTGGCAAGAGACCCAGTACTTC. This codes for CAIRARGWQETQYF.